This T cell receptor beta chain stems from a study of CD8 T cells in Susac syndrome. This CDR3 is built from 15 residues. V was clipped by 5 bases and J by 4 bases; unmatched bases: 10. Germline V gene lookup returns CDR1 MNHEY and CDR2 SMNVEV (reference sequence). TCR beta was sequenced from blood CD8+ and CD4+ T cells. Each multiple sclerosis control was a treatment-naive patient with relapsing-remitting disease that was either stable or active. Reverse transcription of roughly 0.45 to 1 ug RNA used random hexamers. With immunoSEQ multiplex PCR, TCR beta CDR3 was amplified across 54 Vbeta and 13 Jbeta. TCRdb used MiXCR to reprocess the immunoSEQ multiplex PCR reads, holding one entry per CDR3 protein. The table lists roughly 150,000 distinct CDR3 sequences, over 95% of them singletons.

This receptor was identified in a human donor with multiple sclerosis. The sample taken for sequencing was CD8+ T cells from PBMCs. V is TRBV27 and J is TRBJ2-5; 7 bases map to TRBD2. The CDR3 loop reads CASSPSPGRGETQYF. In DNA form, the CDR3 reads TGTGCCAGCAGTCCGTCCCCAGGGAGGGGAGAGACCCAGTACTTC.